One sample yielded the 26 T cell receptor beta chains listed below, sequenced in a study of T cell changes during pregnancy in multiple sclerosis. Here immunoSEQ multiplex PCR was the method, and the copy in TCRdb shows in-frame clones only, minus some. The profile shows about 110,000 clones, roughly 89% of them singletons. The material was peripheral blood, obtained before pregnancy. These receptors were obtained from a female donor with multiple sclerosis, enrolled in a pregnancy study.

Here the CDR3 reads CASSQGGTSGRIGETQYF. CDR3 DNA: TGTGCCAGCAGCCAAGGGGGGACTAGCGGGAGAATTGGGGAGACCCAGTACTTC. V gene TRBV4-2 combines with J gene TRBJ2-5, with TRBD2 matching over 14 bases. This CDR3 contains 18 residues. With 1 base clipped from V and 5 bases from J, the junction kept 9 bases outside the gene matches. Germline lookup yields CDR1 LGHNA and CDR2 YNFKEQ.

The chain recombines TRBV15 with TRBJ2-1, with 12 bases fitting TRBD2. V gave up 1 base and J gave up 9 bases; unmatched junction bases: 4. CDR1 is LNHNV and CDR2 is YYDKDF in the germline V gene (reference sequence). The length of the CDR3 is 15 residues. The CDR3, as DNA: TGTGCCACCAGCAGAGCTAGCGGGGGGGCTGGTGAGCAGTTCTTC. Its translation is CATSRASGGAGEQFF.

This clone was seen a single time. This rearrangement joins TRBV28 to TRBJ2-7; TRBD2 aligns across 12 bases. Germline CDR1 is MDHEN and CDR2 is SYDVKM. The junction had 9 bases not matched to a gene; V was cut back by 2 bases and J by 4 bases. The length of the CDR3 is 17 residues. CDR3 residues: CASSLLLAGGIIYEQYF. The CDR3 nucleotides read TGTGCCAGCAGTTTACTGCTAGCGGGAGGGATAATTTACGAGCAGTACTTC.

This chain connects TRBV7-2 to TRBJ2-1; tentatively, D is TRBD2 (6 bases). Trimming removed 5 bases at V and 5 bases at J, with 16 bases between. Germline V gives CDR1 SGHTA, CDR2 FQGNSA. The CDR3 runs 15 residues. The CDR3 loop is CASSITAPGDNEQFF. CDR3 coding DNA: TGTGCCAGCAGCATAACAGCTCCGGGGGACAATGAGCAGTTCTTC. Full variable domain (remainder filled in from reference TRBV7-2 and TRBJ2-1): GAGVSQSPSNKVTEKGKDVELRCDPISGHTALYWYRQSLGQGLEFLIYFQGNSAPDKSGLPSDRFSAERTGGSVSTLTIQRTQQEDSAVYLCASSITAPGDNEQFFGPGTRLTVL.

The V gene is TRBV11-3, the J gene TRBJ2-7; possibly TRBD1 for D (6 bases). Germline CDR1 and CDR2: SGHNT and YENEEA. The CDR3 sequence is 14 residues long. The V end was cut by 6 bases, the J end by 0 bases, with 12 bases between. CDR3 sequence: CASRAGEISYEQYF. The CDR3 DNA sequence: TGTGCCAGCAGGGCAGGGGAAATCTCCTACGAGCAGTACTTC.

The chain joins TRBV5-6 to TRBJ1-2, with D possibly matching TRBD1 (6 bases). The CDR3 is 13 amino acids. Germline values: CDR1 SGHDT, CDR2 YYEEEE. V was pared by 2 bases and J by 7 bases, with 12 bases between. CDR3 coding DNA: TGTGCCAGCAGCTTCGCGGACAGAGGTGGCTACACCTTC. As protein: CASSFADRGGYTF. Full variable domain (missing parts from reference TRBV5-6 and TRBJ1-2): DAGVTQSPTHLIKTRGQQVTLRCSPKSGHDTVSWYQQALGQGPQFIFQYYEEEERQRGNFPDRFSGHQFPNYSSELNVNALLLGDSALYLCASSFADRGGYTFGSGTRLTVV.

The genes are TRBV5-1 and TRBJ1-2; tentatively, D is TRBD1 (6 bases). Trimming cost V 3 bases and J 4 bases, with 16 bases left between them. From germline, CDR1 is SGHRS and CDR2 YFSETQ. This CDR3 contains 15 residues. The DNA of the CDR3 is TGCGCCAGCAGCTCCAGATCGGGCAGGGGCTATGGCTACACCTTC. Translation gives CASSSRSGRGYGYTF.

The CDR3, as DNA: TGTGCCTGGAGTGAGACACTCGGGGAGCTGTTTTTT. Translation gives CAWSETLGELFF. The chain employs TRBV30 and TRBJ2-2; D uncertain. The V end lost 1 base, the J end lost 7 bases, and 7 bases lay between the germline ends. The CDR3 contains 12 residues. Germline values: CDR1 GTSNPN, CDR2 SVGIG (reference sequence).

Written as DNA, the CDR3 is TGCAGCGTTGAAGCCCCCGCGCCAGATACGCAGTATTTT. Amino acid sequence: CSVEAPAPDTQYF. The chain has TRBV29-1 and TRBJ2-3; D remains ambiguous. Germline V gene sequence: CDR1 SQVTM, CDR2 ANQGSEA. The V end was cut by 1 base, the J end by 4 bases, with 9 bases between. The CDR3 extends over 13 amino acids.

The V gene is TRBV4-2, the J gene TRBJ2-3; the match to TRBD2 covers 13 bases. The V gene end was trimmed by 4 bases and the J gene end by 3 bases; junction bases not matched to a gene: 4. This CDR3 is built from 16 residues. Germline V lookup: CDR1 LGHNA, CDR2 YNFKEQ. The CDR3 bases are TGTGCCAGCAGCCTTTGGACTAGCGGGGGTACAGATACGCAGTATTTT. Translating gives CASSLWTSGGTDTQYF.

V gene TRBV28 combines with J gene TRBJ2-2; D is undetermined. This CDR3 has 13 residues. Germline CDR1 MDHEN, CDR2 SYDVKM. V was cut by 7 bases and J by 3 bases, with 9 bases left in between. The CDR3 here is CASIRVDTGELFF. In DNA form, the CDR3 reads TGTGCCAGCATAAGAGTGGACACCGGGGAGCTGTTTTTT.

The chain employs TRBV29-1 and TRBJ2-7; 7 bases are a match to TRBD1. The CDR3 is 13 amino acids. Germline lookup yields CDR1 SQVTM and CDR2 ANQGSEA. V gave up 4 bases and J gave up 6 bases; unmatched junction bases: 9. The CDR3 DNA follows: TGCAGCGTTGTACAGGGGATACCTACCGAGCAGTACTTC. Translating it yields CSVVQGIPTEQYF.

V is TRBV4-3 and J is TRBJ2-1; D ambiguous. The germline gives CDR1 LGHNA, CDR2 YSLEER. The CDR3 is made up of 15 amino acids. V was cut by 0 bases and J by 0 bases, with 6 bases left in between. The CDR3 region is CASSQDFSSYNEQFF. DNA for the CDR3: TGCGCCAGCAGCCAAGACTTCAGCTCCTACAATGAGCAGTTCTTC.

V usage is TRBV9 and J usage is TRBJ2-3; TRBD2 might be the D (6 bases). This CDR3 comprises 17 residues. CDR1 SGDLS and CDR2 YYNGEE come from the germline V gene. Trimming took 4 bases from V and 1 from J, leaving 19 bases between them. The CDR3 DNA reads as TGTGCCAGCAGCTCTAGTCCTCGACTAGGGGGCACAGATACGCAGTATTTT. Its translation: CASSSSPRLGGTDTQYF.

The chain combines TRBV29-1 with TRBJ1-1, with D possibly matching TRBD1 (5 bases). This CDR3 is built from 13 residues. CDR1 is SQVTM, CDR2 ANQGSEA, per germline. V was clipped by 3 bases and J by 0 bases, with 8 bases between them. The CDR3 loop is CSVEGRVNTEAFF. The CDR3 DNA reads as TGCAGCGTTGAGGGCAGGGTGAACACTGAAGCTTTCTTT.

The J gene is TRBJ1-1, the V gene TRBV9, with a tentative D call TRBD1 (6 bases). Trimming left V 2 bases short and J 6 bases short, with 14 bases between. This CDR3 comprises 14 residues. The germline CDR1 and CDR2 sequences are SGDLS and YYNGEE. DNA for the CDR3: TGTGCCAGCAGCGTTACTTACAGGGTTTCTGAAGCTTTCTTT. This encodes CASSVTYRVSEAFF.

This clone was observed once. The genes are TRBV9 and TRBJ2-5; D perhaps matches TRBD1 (6 bases). This CDR3 comprises 17 residues. Per the germline V gene, CDR1 is SGDLS and CDR2 is YYNGEE. V lost 3 bases, J lost 2 bases, and 20 bases lay in between. The CDR3 region has the DNA TGTGCCAGCAGCGAGGGGTGGGGGCTCGCACCACAAGAGACCCAGTACTTC. Its protein product is CASSEGWGLAPQETQYF.

A note on this clone: Other DNA sequences from this sample encode an identical CDR3 as well. The chain is built from TRBV19 and TRBJ1-1, with D uncertain. V was clipped by 5 bases and J by 0 bases, with 7 bases between them. The CDR3 runs 13 residues. In germline, CDR1 is LNHDA, CDR2 SQIVND (reference sequence). CDR3 DNA: TGTGCCAGTAGTTCAACAGTGAACACTGAAGCTTTCTTT. The encoded protein is CASSSTVNTEAFF.

J is TRBJ2-7 and V is TRBV19; 8 bases map to TRBD2. After removal of 2 bases from V and 5 bases from J, the junction contained 8 bases not matched to a gene. The CDR3 totals 15 residues. Germline V gives CDR1 LNHDA, CDR2 SQIVND (reference sequence). The CDR3 DNA reads TGTGCCAGTAGTATAAAGCGGGAGCGCCTGGACGAGCAGTACTTC. Translated: CASSIKRERLDEQYF.

The genes are TRBV28 and TRBJ1-1; 8 nucleotides agree with TRBD1. Germline V lookup: CDR1 MDHEN, CDR2 SYDVKM. The CDR3 has 15 amino acids. V gave up 5 bases and J gave up 5 bases; unmatched junction bases: 10. The CDR3 spells CASSVDQGAGTEAFF. In DNA form, the CDR3 reads TGTGCCAGCAGTGTAGACCAGGGGGCGGGTACTGAAGCTTTCTTT.

The genes are TRBV5-4 and TRBJ1-5; tentatively, D is TRBD1 (6 bases). Trimming left V 0 bases short and J 2 bases short, with 21 bases between. Germline V CDR1 and CDR2: SGHNT, YYREEE (reference sequence). This CDR3 is 19 amino acids long. This chain's CDR3 is CASSLGQDRYSSGNQPQHF. In DNA form, the CDR3 reads TGTGCCAGCAGCTTGGGGCAGGACAGATACTCATCAGGCAATCAGCCCCAGCATTTT. Combining the CDR3 with reference TRBV5-4 and TRBJ1-5 gives the whole variable domain ETGVTQSPTHLIKTRGQQVTLRCSSQSGHNTVSWYQQALGQGPQFIFQYYREEENGRGNFPPRFSGLQFPNYSSELNVNALELDDSALYLCASSLGQDRYSSGNQPQHFGDGTRLSIL.

The chain is built from TRBV7-8 and TRBJ1-6; D gene uncertain. Germline V gene data show CDR1 as SGHVS and CDR2 as FQNEAQ. V lost 1 base and J 0 bases, leaving 7 bases between the germline ends. The CDR3 spans 16 residues. The DNA of the CDR3 is TGTGCCAGCAGCTTAGTGGCAGGCTCCTATAATTCACCCCTCCACTTT. It encodes CASSLVAGSYNSPLHF.

The V call is TRBV7-9, the J call TRBJ1-6; 9 bases fit TRBD1. This CDR3 has 16 amino acids. V trimming: 10 bases; J trimming: 7 bases; junction bases outside the gene matches: 14. The V gene's germline CDR1 is SEHNR and CDR2 FQNEAQ (reference sequence). CDR3 DNA: TGTGCCAACACAGCTTTGGTTGGGACAGGGAATTCACCCCTCCACTTT. Its protein is CANTALVGTGNSPLHF.

This chain connects TRBV20-1 to TRBJ2-5; D is undetermined. The V gene lost 6 bases and the J gene lost 4 bases, with 9 bases spanning the gap. The CDR3 is 11 residues long. Looked up from germline, CDR1 is DFQATT and CDR2 is SNEGSKA (reference sequence). The CDR3 DNA is TGCAGTGCCGGCAGAGGAGAGACCCAGTACTTC. Encoded protein: CSAGRGETQYF.

V gene TRBV5-4 combines with J gene TRBJ2-5; 9 bases agree with TRBD1. CDR1 SGHNT and CDR2 YYREEE come from the germline V gene (reference sequence). The CDR3 has 15 residues. V trimming: 4 bases; J trimming: 2 bases; junction bases outside the gene matches: 6. Here the CDR3 reads CASSPQGQGQETQYF. The CDR3 DNA is TGTGCCAGCAGCCCGCAGGGACAGGGTCAAGAGACCCAGTACTTC.

Written as DNA, the CDR3 is TGCAGCGTTGACTTCGGGTACAATGAGCAGTTCTTC. It yields the protein CSVDFGYNEQFF. J is TRBJ2-1 and V is TRBV29-1; D remains ambiguous. This CDR3 contains 12 residues. Germline V gene lookup returns CDR1 SQVTM and CDR2 ANQGSEA. The ends were cut back, 3 bases at V and 4 bases at J, with 7 bases in the middle.